Below are 27 T cell receptor beta chains sequenced from a single sample in a study of Graves' ophthalmopathy and Graves' hyperthyroidism. From RNA, the CDR3 regions of TCR beta chains were amplified and sequenced. The workflow started with a first-round RT-PCR run with HTBI primers and then moved on to a second-round multiplex PCR. TCRdb called the multiplex PCR reads again in MiXCR, with one record for every CDR3 protein. The sample includes just over 400,000 distinct CDR3 sequences, around 21% seen only once; the top ten take approximately 3%. What was sequenced was peripheral blood. The receptors derive from a woman aged 18-29 years with stable Graves' hyperthyroidism.

The CDR3: CASSQVAGTGSQETQYF. The CDR3 region has the DNA TGTGCCAGCAGCCAAGTGGCCGGGACAGGGAGTCAAGAGACCCAGTACTTC. This chain uses TRBV6-2 or TRBV6-3 with TRBJ2-5; 9 nucleotides align to TRBD1. The CDR3 totals 17 residues. Germline trimming cut 6 bases from V and 2 bases from J; bases unmatched to any gene: 13. CDR1 MNHEY and CDR2 SVGEGT come from the germline V gene.

The gene calls are TRBV20-1 and TRBJ1-2; no reliable D call. This CDR3 comprises 14 residues. CDR1 and CDR2 (germline): DFQATT, SNEGSKA (reference sequence). Trimming removed 0 bases from V and 6 bases from J, with 14 bases in between. The CDR3 DNA follows: TGCAGTGCTAGAGACAAGCCACCTCATGATGGCTACACCTTC. The encoded protein is CSARDKPPHDGYTF.

V and J are TRBV6-1 and TRBJ2-7, with a tentative D call TRBD2 (6 bases). CDR3 length: 15 residues. V was clipped by 5 bases and J by 3 bases, with 17 bases between them. Germline-derived CDR1 and CDR2 are MNHNS and SASEGT. CDR3 sequence reads: CASSPGIADNYEQYF. The CDR3 DNA sequence: TGTGCCAGCAGTCCCGGGATAGCGGATAACTACGAGCAGTACTTC.

This clonotype was recorded only once. A read error may produce the germline difference seen at one junction end. This chain uses TRBV6-1 with TRBJ2-5; 8 bases are shared with TRBD2. The length of the CDR3 is 12 residues. The germline V gene encodes CDR1 MNHNS and CDR2 SASEGT. The CDR3 sequence: CASRRAGRAEDF. The CDR3 DNA sequence: TGTGCCAGCAGAAGGGCCGGGAGGGCCGAAGACTTC.

This chain connects TRBV5-1 to TRBJ1-1; D perhaps matches TRBD1 (6 bases). This CDR3 spans 14 amino acids. The V gene's germline CDR1 is SGHRS and CDR2 YFSETQ. Trimming stripped 4 bases from V and 5 bases from J, with 15 bases between. The CDR3 DNA is TGCGCCAGCAGCGCTGGACAGCCTGCGACTGAAGCTTTCTTT. Translating gives CASSAGQPATEAFF. The full variable domain, with the rest looked up from reference TRBV5-1 and TRBJ1-1, is KAGVTQTPRYLIKTRGQQVTLSCSPISGHRSVSWYQQTPGQGLQFLFEYFSETQRNKGNFPGRFSGRQFSNSRSEMNVSTLELGDSALYLCASSAGQPATEAFFGQGTRLTVV.

This clonotype showed up many times. The chain employs TRBV15 and TRBJ1-1; D unclear. The CDR3 is 14 residues long. Germline loops: CDR1 LNHNV, CDR2 YYDKDF (reference sequence). Trimming removed 5 bases at V and 1 base at J, with 11 bases between. The CDR3 nucleotides read TGTGCCACCAGCGGATATTCAGGGAACACTGAAGCTTTCTTT. This sequence encodes CATSGYSGNTEAFF.

This clonotype came up many times. The V call is TRBV7-2, the J call TRBJ2-7; TRBD1 matches at 7 bases. V dropped 5 bases and J dropped 2; count of bases not matched to a gene: 6. Germline V gives CDR1 SGHTA, CDR2 FQGNSA. This CDR3 contains 14 residues. CDR3 protein: CASSPRQGPYEQYF. The CDR3 DNA reads TGTGCCAGCAGCCCCCGACAGGGTCCCTACGAGCAGTACTTC.

V is TRBV2 and J is TRBJ2-5; possible D gene TRBD1, 5 bases. Germline V gene lookup returns CDR1 SNHLY and CDR2 FYNNEI. CDR3 length: 15 residues. V was clipped by 5 bases and J by 0 bases, with 13 bases between them. The CDR3 spells CASSRQSQYQETQYF. The CDR3 nucleotides read TGTGCCAGCAGTCGACAGAGTCAGTACCAAGAGACCCAGTACTTC.

This clonotype was counted many times. The chain carries TRBV20-1 and TRBJ1-5; the match to TRBD1 covers 7 bases. This CDR3 comprises 18 residues. Germline V gene data show CDR1 as DFQATT and CDR2 as SNEGSKA (reference sequence). J was trimmed by 0 bases and V by 3 bases; bases with no gene match: 14. The DNA of the CDR3 is TGCAGTGCTAGTCTCGGGGCAGGGGGAGGTTATAGCAATCAGCCCCAGCATTTT. Protein: CSASLGAGGGYSNQPQHF.

The chain uses TRBV7-2 and TRBJ2-7, with 9 bases lining up with TRBD2. The CDR3 contains 15 residues. Unmatched junction bases numbered 6, after V lost 4 bases and J lost 2 bases. Germline CDR1 and CDR2: SGHTA and FQGNSA. CDR3 sequence reads: CASSSKLAGAYEQYF. In DNA form, the CDR3 reads TGTGCCAGCAGCTCGAAACTAGCGGGTGCCTACGAGCAGTACTTC. Full variable domain (outside the CDR3, taken from reference TRBV7-2 and TRBJ2-7): GAGVSQSPSNKVTEKGKDVELRCDPISGHTALYWYRQSLGQGLEFLIYFQGNSAPDKSGLPSDRFSAERTGGSVSTLTIQRTQQEDSAVYLCASSSKLAGAYEQYFGPGTRLTVT.

This clonotype was found many times. The gene calls are TRBV24-1 and TRBJ1-5, with 8 bases matching TRBD1. The trim removed 4 bases at V and 4 bases at J, leaving 14 bases unmatched. This CDR3 is built from 18 residues. CDR1 is KGHDR, CDR2 SFDVKD, per germline. The CDR3 here is CATSDQSGQGARNQPQHF. The CDR3 region has the DNA TGTGCCACCAGTGACCAATCTGGACAGGGCGCTAGGAATCAGCCCCAGCATTTT.

There are a few counts of this clonotype. A much larger clone differs from this one at a single base, so this may be a read error. This chain joins TRBV29-1 and TRBJ1-1; no definite D call. CDR3 length: 11 residues. From germline, CDR1 is SQVTM and CDR2 ANQGSEA. The CDR3 loop is CSVARVDLACF. CDR3 nucleotides: TGCAGCGTTGCCCGGGTTGATCTGGCTTGCTTT. The complete variable domain, with remaining parts taken from reference TRBV29-1 and TRBJ1-1, reads SAVISQKPSRDICQRGTSLTIQCQVDSQVTMMFWYRQQPGQSLTLIATANQGSEATYESGFVIDKFPISRPNLTFSTLTVSNMSPEDSSIYLCSVARVDLACFGQGTRLTVV.

At least ten counts were recorded for this clonotype. The V call is TRBV6-1, the J call TRBJ1-2; D not resolved. This CDR3 comprises 15 residues. V lost 5 bases and J lost 2, with 15 bases in between. CDR1 MNHNS and CDR2 SASEGT come from the germline V gene. As DNA, the CDR3 is TGTGCCAGCAGTCCCGACGGACCCCTAAACTATGGCTACACCTTC. This translates into CASSPDGPLNYGYTF.

The chain employs TRBV6-1 and TRBJ2-7, with 7 bases fitting TRBD1. The V gene's germline CDR1 is MNHNS and CDR2 SASEGT. This CDR3 comprises 13 residues. Trimming at V came to 6 bases and at J to 7 bases, leaving 9 bases not matched to a gene. Written as DNA, the CDR3 is TGTGCCAGCAGCCATGACAGGGAGCGGGAGCAGTACTTC. As protein: CASSHDREREQYF.

This clonotype was recorded many times. The chain employs TRBV6-9 and TRBJ1-1, with a weak D call TRBD1 (6 bases). Deletions cut 6 bases from V and 1 base from J, with 15 bases between. In germline, CDR1 is MNHGY, CDR2 SVAAGI. This CDR3 contains 15 residues. The chain's CDR3 is CASSEPQGRNTEAFF. The CDR3 region has the DNA TGTGCCAGCAGCGAACCACAGGGCCGGAACACTGAAGCTTTCTTT.

The rearrangement joins TRBV3-1 to TRBJ2-2; D perhaps matches TRBD2 (5 bases). Germline CDR1 and CDR2: LGHDT and YNNKEL (reference sequence). The CDR3 is 14 amino acids. The V and J ends lost 1 base and 6 bases respectively, with 9 bases between them. CDR3 sequence: CASSQGTGSGELFF. The CDR3, as DNA: TGTGCCAGCAGCCAAGGTACGGGATCCGGGGAGCTGTTTTTT.

The chain uses TRBV12-3 or TRBV12-4 and TRBJ1-5; D might be TRBD1 (5 bases). The CDR3 totals 14 residues. Trimming took off 3 bases at V and 7 bases at J, with 13 bases between the two ends. This CDR3 is CASSFSGIGQPQHF. The CDR3 DNA reads as TGTGCCAGCAGTTTCTCAGGGATTGGACAGCCCCAGCATTTT.

The rearrangement uses TRBV24-1 and TRBJ1-2; D might be TRBD1 (6 bases). CDR1 KGHDR and CDR2 SFDVKD come from the germline V gene. The CDR3 runs 17 residues. Trimming stripped 3 bases from V and 6 bases from J, with 22 bases between. Here the CDR3 DNA reads TGTGCCACCAGTGATCCGAGAGGACAGACTTACGAAGATGGCTACACCTTC. Translated: CATSDPRGQTYEDGYTF.

This clonotype has at least ten counts. The rearrangement joins TRBV2 to TRBJ1-6, with 7 bases aligning to TRBD1. V dropped 6 bases and J dropped 9; count of bases not matched to a gene: 8. CDR3 length: 14 amino acids. Germline CDR1 is SNHLY and CDR2 is FYNNEI. The CDR3: CASSLQGYGSPLHF. The DNA for the CDR3 is TGTGCCAGCAGCTTACAGGGGTATGGTTCACCCCTCCACTTT.

The V call is TRBV6-1, the J call TRBJ1-5, with no clear D. This CDR3 contains 14 residues. The germline V and J ends were trimmed by 6 bases and 2 bases, with 11 bases remaining between them. Germline values: CDR1 MNHNS, CDR2 SASEGT. The chain's CDR3 is CASRIRFGNQPQHF. CDR3 DNA: TGTGCCAGCAGGATCAGGTTCGGCAATCAGCCCCAGCATTTT.

This clonotype was observed at least ten times. This chain joins TRBV7-9 and TRBJ2-5; D call uncertain. The germline gives CDR1 SEHNR, CDR2 FQNEAQ (reference sequence). The CDR3 has 12 residues. Trimming left V 10 bases short and J 6 bases short, with 15 bases between. This CDR3 is CATRASRKTQYF. The CDR3 coding sequence is TGTGCCACAAGGGCGAGTCGGAAGACCCAGTACTTC.

This clonotype was seen at least ten times. This chain connects TRBV10-3 to TRBJ1-5; TRBD1 agrees at 10 bases. V trimming: 0 bases; J trimming: 6 bases; junction bases outside the gene matches: 8. CDR1 ENHRY and CDR2 SYGVKD come from the germline V gene. This CDR3 is built from 17 residues. The CDR3 loop reads CAISESFMTGGLQPQHF. The CDR3 DNA reads as TGTGCCATCAGTGAGTCATTCATGACAGGGGGCCTTCAGCCCCAGCATTTT.

This clonotype was observed many times. The chain has TRBV2 and TRBJ1-1, with D possibly being TRBD1 (5 bases). CDR1 is SNHLY and CDR2 is FYNNEI in the germline V gene. V was pared by 10 bases and J by 4 bases, with 16 bases between. The CDR3 spans 13 residues. CDR3 protein: CATLSGAGTEAFF. The CDR3 DNA sequence: TGTGCCACCCTAAGCGGGGCGGGCACTGAAGCTTTCTTT.

The chain has TRBV30 and TRBJ2-2; TRBD2 matches 10 bases. This CDR3 has 16 amino acids. The V gene's germline CDR1 is GTSNPN and CDR2 SVGIG (reference sequence). V trimming: 1 base; J trimming: 5 bases; junction bases outside the gene matches: 7. CDR3 sequence: CAWSGSGRAWTGELFF. The CDR3 region has the DNA TGTGCCTGGAGTGGCAGCGGGAGGGCCTGGACCGGGGAGCTGTTTTTT.

This clonotype was found many times. The V and J genes are TRBV6-1 and TRBJ1-5; TRBD1 is a possible D gene (5 bases). Germline-derived CDR1 and CDR2 are MNHNS and SASEGT. CDR3 length: 14 residues. The ends were cut back, 2 bases at V and 6 bases at J, with 11 bases in the middle. Written as DNA, the CDR3 is TGTGCCAGCAGTGAACAGGGTGCAACTCAGCCCCAGCATTTT. It codes for CASSEQGATQPQHF.

The chain uses TRBV12-3 or TRBV12-4 and TRBJ1-6; maybe TRBD1 (6 bases). The CDR3 is 14 amino acids. Deletions cut 6 bases from V and 6 bases from J, with 12 bases between. The CDR3, as DNA: TGTGCCAGCAGCCTAGGGACATTTAATTCACCCCTCCACTTT. The encoded protein is CASSLGTFNSPLHF.

This clonotype was seen at least ten times. This chain connects TRBV7-9 to TRBJ2-7; 10 nucleotides match TRBD2. Germline CDR1 SEHNR, CDR2 FQNEAQ (reference sequence). The CDR3 has 15 amino acids. V lost 5 bases and J lost 5; bases outside the gene matches: 9. CDR3 residues: CASSGGGTSDHEQYF. The CDR3 nucleotides are TGTGCCAGCAGCGGGGGGGGGACTAGCGACCACGAGCAGTACTTC.